The sequence of this TCR beta chain was determined in a study of blood T cell repertoires in COVID-19. Overall study context: Specimens from acute and convalescent COVID-19 originated in the United States, Italy and Spain. From T cells, B-cell-depleted T cells, or PBMCs came the material, which was cDNA or gDNA.

J was trimmed by 5 bases and V by 5 bases; bases with no gene match: 3. Germline V gene sequence: CDR1 KGHDR, CDR2 SFDVKD. The CDR3 loop spans 14 amino acids. Per the original data handling: Estimates of nucleated cell counts were drawn from the amplification of reference gene primers. Using immunoSEQ multiplex PCR, the repertoire was profiled, and TCRdb retains in-frame clones only, with some absent. V, J and clone size were drawn from that table, and D and trimming were deduced from the DNA. The sample lists 50,000 to 70,000 clones; 80% to 95% were seen once. Sequencing was carried out using peripheral blood. This TCR was recovered from an elderly woman with active COVID-19. The chain carries TRBV24-1 and TRBJ2-1, with TRBD1 matching 9 bases. This CDR3 reads CATSGTGDDNEQFF. Written as DNA, the CDR3 is TGTGCCACCAGTGGGACAGGGGATGACAATGAGCAGTTCTTC.